Listed below are T cell receptor beta chains from one sample, sequenced in a study of OX40 agonist ivuxolimab in advanced cancers. Assay used: immunoSEQ multiplex PCR; TCRdb lists only in-frame clones, some missing. The repertoire holds roughly 69,000 clones, more than 85% seen once, with about 1% in the top ten. The input for sequencing was CD4+ or CD8+ T cells sorted from blood, taken in a trial of the OX40 agonist ivuxolimab. The receptor source for this set is an adult with an advanced solid tumor such as melanoma, head and neck, liver or kidney cancer. CDR3s include the opening cysteine and the closing phenylalanine or tryptophan. The D gene is left open where the match is weak. Size tells how often a clone was seen (once, few, many) or the class of an expanded clone, and some rows leave it out.

d_call	v_call	j_call	clone_size	cdr3_nt	cdr3_aa
TRBD1	TRBV27	TRBJ2-2	NA	TGTGCCAGTGACAGGGGACTTGACGCGAACACCGGGGAGCTGTTTTTT	CASDRGLDANTGELFF
TRBD2	TRBV19	TRBJ2-2	NA	TGTGCCAGCCCGACTAGCGGGAGACCTCTCGACACCGGGGAGCTGTTTTTT	CASPTSGRPLDTGELFF
TRBD1	TRBV11-2	TRBJ1-4	NA	TGTGCCAGCAGCCAGGGGACAGGGGGCAATGAAAAACTGTTTTTT	CASSQGTGGNEKLFF
NA	TRBV27	TRBJ1-5	NA	TGTGCCAGCAGGGGTCTCAGGGAATACCAGCCCCAGCATTTT	CASRGLREYQPQHF
NA	TRBV6-1	TRBJ2-3	NA	TGTGCCAGCAGTGCCCCCTGGGATGCAAACCCTAGCACAGATACGCAGTATTTT	CASSAPWDANPSTDTQYF
TRBD1	TRBV2	TRBJ1-4	NA	TGTGCCAGCAGGGACAGGGGGCGTGTAAAACTGTTTTTT	CASRDRGRVKLFF
TRBD2	TRBV9	TRBJ2-1	NA	TGTGCCAGCAGCGTACGACCCACAAGCGGGAGCTCCTACAATGAGCAGTTCTTC	CASSVRPTSGSSYNEQFF
TRBD2	TRBV11-2	TRBJ2-1	NA	TGTGCCAGCAGCCCGACTAGCGGGGGTGGGAATGAGCAGTTCTTC	CASSPTSGGGNEQFF
NA	TRBV6-1	TRBJ1-1	NA	TGTGCCAGCAGTGAACGGGGAGGGACTGAAGCTTTCTTT	CASSERGGTEAFF
NA	TRBV11-2	TRBJ1-3	NA	TGTGCCAGCAGCTTAGAGAGAAGCTCTGGAAACACCATATATTTT	CASSLERSSGNTIYF
NA	TRBV5-1	TRBJ1-6	NA	TGCGCCAGCAGCTTGGGACAGGACCTCCATAATTCACCCCTCCACTTT	CASSLGQDLHNSPLHF
TRBD1	TRBV6-4	TRBJ1-1	NA	TGTGCCAGCAGTGGGCCAATACTACAGGGGGGGAACACTGAAGCTTTCTTT	CASSGPILQGGNTEAFF
NA	TRBV6-4	TRBJ2-5	NA	TGTGCCAGCAGTGACTCAAAGGCGCCCAAGACCCAGTACTTC	CASSDSKAPKTQYF
TRBD1	TRBV6-6	TRBJ2-7	NA	TGTGCCAGCAGTGAGGACAGGGGTCCCTACGAGCAGTACTTC	CASSEDRGPYEQYF
NA	TRBV6-1	TRBJ2-7	NA	TGTGCCAGCAGGGGGGGGACAGGCTACGAGCAGTACTTC	CASRGGTGYEQYF
NA	TRBV7-3	TRBJ1-5	NA	TGTGCCAGCAGCTCCCCTGACAGAGGAGGGCCCCAGCATTTT	CASSSPDRGGPQHF
NA	TRBV9	TRBJ2-7	NA	TGTGCCAGCAGCGTAGGTGGGGTCTCCTACGAGCAGTACTTC	CASSVGGVSYEQYF
NA	TRBV5-1	TRBJ1-2	NA	TGCGCCAGCAGCTTGGAAGGGGTTCCGGTCTATGGCTACACCTTC	CASSLEGVPVYGYTF
TRBD1	TRBV28	TRBJ1-1	NA	TGTGCCAGCAGTTTACCGGGGACAGGGGGCACTGAAGCTTTCTTT	CASSLPGTGGTEAFF
TRBD1	TRBV6-6	TRBJ2-6	once	TGTGCCAGCATCCGACAGGGGCCCTCTGGGGCCAACGTCCTGACTTTC	CASIRQGPSGANVLTF